This TCR beta chain stems from a study of CD8 T cells in ankylosing spondylitis. Germline V gene data show CDR1 as DFQATT and CDR2 as SNEGSKA (reference sequence). This CDR3 comprises 15 residues. The ends were cut back, 3 bases at V and 8 bases at J, with 20 bases in the middle. Quantitative 5'-RACE with molecular barcodes produced the TCR beta libraries. TCRdb fed the 5' RACE reads into MiXCR, producing one record per CDR3 protein. The sample records about 400,000 distinct CDR3 sequences, 20% to 25% being singletons. The sample taken for sequencing was blood, either unsorted or a sorted T cell fraction (not recorded which). The sequence came from a male donor with ankylosing spondylitis or in good health (not recorded which). This rearrangement joins TRBV20-1 to TRBJ2-4; TRBD2 is a possible D gene (7 bases). The CDR3 nucleotides read TGCAGTGCTAGCGGGGCAAGAGGGGGGGCGCACATTCAGTACTTC. This codes for CSASGARGGAHIQYF.